These T cell receptor beta chains were read from a single sample in a study of blood T cell repertoires in COVID-19. Libraries were prepared by immunoSEQ multiplex PCR; TCRdb keeps only in-frame clonotypes and omits some of them. Of about 130,000 clones in the sample, around four fifths were seen once. Sequencing was performed on PBMCs or T cells enriched from blood (not recorded which). These TCRs come from a man younger than 40 who had recovered from COVID-19. CDR3s include the opening cysteine and the closing phenylalanine or tryptophan. The D gene is left open where the match is weak. A row's size may be missing; if present it is once, few, many or a size class.

j_call clone_size v_call d_call cdr3_aa cdr3_nt
TRBJ1-4 . TRBV7-2 . CASSSGQNEKLFF TGTGCCAGCAGCTCAGGGCAAAATGAAAAACTGTTTTTT
TRBJ2-3 once TRBV10-1 . CASSDGGASTDTQYF TGCGCCAGCAGTGATGGAGGGGCGAGCACAGATACGCAGTATTTT
TRBJ2-7 . TRBV19 . CASSMGPYEQYF TGTGCCAGTAGTATGGGGCCCTACGAGCAGTACTTC
TRBJ2-2 . TRBV25-1 TRBD1 CASEQTGQNTGELFF TGTGCCAGCGAACAGACAGGGCAGAACACCGGGGAGCTGTTTTTT
TRBJ1-6 few TRBV5-1 . CASSLVWGGSAPLHF TGCGCCAGCAGCTTGGTTTGGGGGGGGAGTGCACCCCTCCACTTT
TRBJ1-3 . TRBV19 . CASSLRLENTIYF TGTGCCAGTAGTTTGAGGCTGGAAAACACCATATATTTT
TRBJ2-7 . TRBV7-9 TRBD2 CASTLRGDEQYF TGTGCCAGCACCCTCCGGGGGGACGAGCAGTACTTC
TRBJ2-3 . TRBV7-2 TRBD2 CASSKTSGGADTQYF TGTGCCAGCAGCAAAACTAGCGGGGGGGCGGATACGCAGTATTTT
TRBJ1-1 . TRBV18 TRBD1 CASSKMTGARNTEAFF TGTGCCAGCTCTAAAATGACAGGGGCGCGGAACACTGAAGCTTTCTTT
TRBJ2-5 . TRBV20-1 . CSASIVSGLETQYF TGCAGTGCTAGTATCGTGTCCGGGTTGGAGACCCAGTACTTC